The 13 T cell receptor beta chains presented below share a single source sample, sequenced in a study of CXCR3-negative and CXCR3-positive naive CD8 T cells. The libraries of TRB cDNA were constructed through 5' RACE using UMI labels. For each CDR3 protein, TCRdb gives one entry from its re-call of the 5' RACE reads, without DNA. Seen in this sample are fewer than 60,000 distinct CDR3 sequences; the ten most common clones hold approximately 1.5%. Sequencing used naive CXCR3- CD8+ T cells from blood. The subset here: CD45RO-CCR7+CD27+CD95- naive CD8+ T cells lacking CXCR3 (TNR3-). These receptors all stem from a human donor in good health. Some clones in this sample may be carry-over from other donors' samples.

This chain connects TRBV29-1 to TRBJ2-7; TCRdb designates TRBD1, a call that cannot be tested without DNA. The CDR3 has 12 residues. Germline loops: CDR1 SQVTM, CDR2 ANQGSEA. The CDR3 is CSVQGASGEQYF.

V is TRBV5-1 and J is TRBJ2-1. From germline, CDR1 is SGHRS and CDR2 YFSETQ. There are 17 residues in the CDR3. This CDR3 reads CASSPAAAGASYNEQFF. The complete variable domain, with remaining parts taken from reference TRBV5-1 and TRBJ2-1, reads KAGVTQTPRYLIKTRGQQVTLSCSPISGHRSVSWYQQTPGQGLQFLFEYFSETQRNKGNFPGRFSGRQFSNSRSEMNVSTLELGDSALYLCASSPAAAGASYNEQFFGPGTRLTVL.

V is TRBV28 and J is TRBJ2-5; TCRdb's D call of TRBD1 is untestable without DNA. The CDR3 consists of 14 residues. Looked up from germline, CDR1 is MDHEN and CDR2 is SYDVKM. CDR3 protein: CASSLRGWQETQYF.

This chain joins TRBV12-3 or TRBV12-4 and TRBJ2-1; TCRdb gives TRBD2 as the D gene, but with no DNA this cannot be confirmed. The CDR3 consists of 12 residues. CDR3 residues: CASSPPRNEQFF.

This chain links TRBV3-1 with TRBJ1-2; TCRdb lists TRBD1, though no DNA is available to test this call. Germline CDR1 and CDR2: LGHDT and YNNKEL (reference sequence). CDR3 length: 16 residues. The CDR3 spells CASSPPGQGRSYGYTF.

The chain is built from TRBV11-2 and TRBJ2-1. Germline CDR1 and CDR2: SGHAT and FQNNGV. The length of the CDR3 is 12 residues. The CDR3 sequence: CASSPVINEQFF.

V usage is TRBV7-3 and J usage is TRBJ2-1; without DNA, the TCRdb call of TRBD2 cannot be checked. The CDR3 loop spans 14 amino acids. The germline V gene encodes CDR1 SGHTA and CDR2 FQGTGA. CDR3: CASSPQRDYNEQFF.

The chain joins TRBV5-6 to TRBJ2-2; TCRdb's assignment of TRBD1 cannot be checked, as there is no DNA. Germline CDR1 reads SGHDT; CDR2 reads YYEEEE. This CDR3 is built from 14 residues. The CDR3 is CASSPRENTGELFF.

V gene TRBV6-2 or TRBV6-3 combines with J gene TRBJ2-7. Germline CDR1 is MNHEY and CDR2 is SVGEGT. This CDR3 contains 11 residues. CDR3 residues: CASSYSSQQYF.

This rearrangement joins TRBV2 to TRBJ1-5. The CDR3 runs 16 residues. CDR1 is SNHLY and CDR2 is FYNNEI in the germline V gene. The CDR3 sequence is CASSETQTLSNQPQHF.

The chain is built from TRBV11-2 and TRBJ2-3; without DNA, the TCRdb call of TRBD1 cannot be checked. This CDR3 contains 13 residues. Germline lookup yields CDR1 SGHAT and CDR2 FQNNGV. The CDR3 reads CASSSTGVDTQYF.

The CDR3 loop reads CASSPGQGNYEQYF. The J gene is TRBJ2-7, the V gene TRBV4-1; TCRdb's D call of TRBD1 is untestable without DNA. The CDR3 is made up of 14 amino acids. From germline, CDR1 is MGHRA and CDR2 YSYEKL.

By frequency, this clonotype is medium-sized (0.01 to 0.1%). The chain recombines TRBV2 with TRBJ2-1; TCRdb calls TRBD2, which cannot be checked without DNA. Germline assignment: CDR1 SNHLY and CDR2 FYNNEI. CDR3 length: 19 residues. The CDR3 reads CATNGAASGGQSSYNEQFF.